The 24 T cell receptor beta chains below come from one sample, sequenced in a study of T cell responses to AZD1222 COVID-19 vaccine. The repertoire was sequenced with immunoSEQ multiplex PCR; TCRdb's copy has only in-frame clones and lacks some. The repertoire holds roughly 100,000 clones, with over 75% as singletons. The starting material was peripheral blood, obtained on day 0 of AZD1222 vaccination. These receptors all stem from an adult in good health.

The V call is TRBV7-9, the J call TRBJ2-3; 9 bases match TRBD1. The length of the CDR3 is 15 residues. J lost 4 bases, V lost 6 bases, and 8 bases had no gene match. In germline, CDR1 is SEHNR, CDR2 FQNEAQ (reference sequence). Written as DNA, the CDR3 is TGTGCCAGCAGGACCGGGACAGGGAATGCAGATACGCAGTATTTT. Amino acids: CASRTGTGNADTQYF.

J is TRBJ2-7 and V is TRBV5-1, with TRBD1 matching over 8 bases. Germline CDR1 and CDR2: SGHRS and YFSETQ. This CDR3 spans 14 amino acids. The trim removed 0 bases at V and 6 bases at J, leaving 5 bases unmatched. The DNA for the CDR3 is TGCGCCAGCAGCTTGGCCCCACAGGGGGGCGAGCAGTACTTC. Translation gives CASSLAPQGGEQYF.

This chain connects TRBV5-4 to TRBJ2-3; D is ambiguous. This CDR3 has 13 residues. Germline V CDR1 and CDR2: SGHNT, YYREEE (reference sequence). V was clipped by 3 bases and J by 2 bases, with 7 bases between them. The CDR3 DNA is TGTGCCAGCAGCTACGACTTCACAGATACGCAGTATTTT. Translated: CASSYDFTDTQYF.

In DNA form, the CDR3 reads TGTGCCAGCAGTGAACGGCAGGGACTGTGGTTGCCCCAGCATTTT. Translating gives CASSERQGLWLPQHF. This chain connects TRBV2 to TRBJ1-5; the D gene is possibly TRBD1 (5 bases). The CDR3 length is 15 residues. V was shortened by 2 bases and J by 9 bases, with 17 bases between the two germline ends. From germline, CDR1 is SNHLY and CDR2 FYNNEI.

The gene calls are TRBV29-1 and TRBJ1-3; 9 positions agree with TRBD1. CDR3 length equals 14 residues. The V gene's germline CDR1 is SQVTM and CDR2 ANQGSEA. The trim removed 6 bases at V and 0 bases at J, leaving 3 bases unmatched. The CDR3 loop is CSVKTGGSGNTIYF. In DNA, the CDR3 is TGCAGCGTCAAGACAGGGGGCTCTGGAAACACCATATATTTT. The variable domain in full, with the rest retrieved from reference TRBV29-1 and TRBJ1-3, is SAVISQKPSRDICQRGTSLTIQCQVDSQVTMMFWYRQQPGQSLTLIATANQGSEATYESGFVIDKFPISRPNLTFSTLTVSNMSPEDSSIYLCSVKTGGSGNTIYFGEGSWLTVV.

Here the CDR3 DNA reads TGTGCCAGTAGCCGCTCAAATACGCAGTATTTT. Protein sequence: CASSRSNTQYF. The chain carries TRBV19 and TRBJ2-3; D gene ambiguous. Germline V lookup: CDR1 LNHDA, CDR2 SQIVND (reference sequence). CDR3 length equals 11 residues. Deletions cut 6 bases from V and 7 bases from J, with 8 bases between.

The chain joins TRBV5-4 to TRBJ2-7, with 9 bases aligning to TRBD1. This CDR3 has 16 residues. V dropped 1 base and J dropped 4; count of bases not matched to a gene: 9. Germline values: CDR1 SGHNT, CDR2 YYREEE (reference sequence). The CDR3, as DNA: TGTGCCAGCAGCTTGCACAGGACAGGGGATAGGTACGAGCAGTACTTC. This gives the protein CASSLHRTGDRYEQYF. The full variable domain, in which reference TRBV5-4 and TRBJ2-7 provide the parts outside the CDR3, is ETGVTQSPTHLIKTRGQQVTLRCSSQSGHNTVSWYQQALGQGPQFIFQYYREEENGRGNFPPRFSGLQFPNYSSELNVNALELDDSALYLCASSLHRTGDRYEQYFGPGTRLTVT.

The chain recombines TRBV28 with TRBJ2-2; D may match TRBD1 or TRBD2 (5 bases each). V lost 6 bases, J lost 3 bases, and 14 bases lay in between. This CDR3 region has 15 residues. The V gene's germline CDR1 is MDHEN and CDR2 SYDVKM. The CDR3, as DNA: TGTGCCAGCAGGGGCCGGGACCGCTACACCGGGGAGCTGTTTTTT. The encoded protein is CASRGRDRYTGELFF.

The chain links TRBV2 to TRBJ1-4, with 7 bases aligning to TRBD1. The CDR3 covers 15 residues. V was pared by 6 bases and J by 8 bases, with 12 bases of the junction left unmatched. The germline V gene encodes CDR1 SNHLY and CDR2 FYNNEI. The CDR3 region is CASSAKTGWGEKLFF. The DNA for the CDR3 is TGTGCCAGCAGCGCAAAGACAGGGTGGGGGGAAAAACTGTTTTTT. The entire variable domain, with the rest obtained from reference TRBV2 and TRBJ1-4, is as follows: EPEVTQTPSHQVTQMGQEVILRCVPISNHLYFYWYRQILGQKVEFLVSFYNNEISEKSEIFDDQFSVERPDGSNFTLKIRSTKLEDSAMYFCASSAKTGWGEKLFFGSGTQLSVL.

The J gene is TRBJ1-3, the V gene TRBV7-2; D is ambiguous. The V end lost 6 bases, the J end lost 5 bases, and 17 bases lay between the germline ends. Looked up from germline, CDR1 is SGHTA and CDR2 is FQGNSA. This CDR3 has 15 residues. CDR3 sequence: CASRPGEGSRNTIYF. CDR3 coding DNA: TGTGCCAGCAGACCCGGTGAAGGGTCCCGAAACACCATATATTTT.

The chain joins TRBV10-3 to TRBJ1-3; TRBD1 might be the D (6 bases). Per the germline V gene, CDR1 is ENHRY and CDR2 is SYGVKD. This CDR3 is built from 16 residues. V lost 3 bases to trimming and J lost 0 bases, with 12 bases between them. CDR3 region: CAISERGHSSGNTIYF. CDR3 DNA sequence: TGTGCCATCAGTGAAAGGGGACACAGCTCTGGAAACACCATATATTTT.

This chain uses TRBV5-6 with TRBJ1-2; D is ambiguous. Germline-derived CDR1 and CDR2 are SGHDT and YYEEEE. The CDR3 covers 12 residues. V was trimmed by 2 bases and J by 7 bases, leaving 9 bases between them. CDR3 amino acids: CASSLGRGGYTF. In DNA form, the CDR3 reads TGTGCCAGCAGCTTAGGTCGAGGTGGCTACACCTTC.

The rearrangement uses TRBV4-2 and TRBJ2-2, with D maybe TRBD1 (6 bases). The germline V gene has CDR1 LGHNA and CDR2 YNFKEQ. The CDR3 sequence is 15 residues long. V was pared by 4 bases and J by 0 bases, with 9 bases between. CDR3 in amino acids: CASSPWTANTGELFF. The CDR3 DNA follows: TGTGCCAGCAGCCCCTGGACAGCGAACACCGGGGAGCTGTTTTTT.

The V gene is TRBV6-5, the J gene TRBJ1-2; TRBD1 matches 7 bases. J gave up 4 bases and V 5 bases, and 7 bases lay outside the gene matches. CDR3 length: 14 amino acids. Germline CDR1 and CDR2: MNHEY and SVGAGI. CDR3: CASSQTGALYGYTF. The CDR3 region has the DNA TGTGCCAGCAGTCAAACAGGGGCGCTCTATGGCTACACCTTC.

As DNA, the CDR3 is TGTGCCAGCAGTTGGCAGGGTGCCACAGATACGCAGTATTTT. Translation: CASSWQGATDTQYF. The V and J genes are TRBV6-5 and TRBJ2-3; the D gene is possibly TRBD1 (5 bases). Per the germline V gene, CDR1 is MNHEY and CDR2 is SVGAGI. The CDR3 spans 14 residues. V shed 4 bases and J shed 2 bases, with 10 bases lying between them.

As concerns this clone: This specimen includes other DNA sequences encoding the same CDR3. This chain connects TRBV6-5 to TRBJ1-2, with 7 bases fitting TRBD1. The CDR3 has 14 amino acids. The V segment lost 5 bases and the J segment 0 bases; nucleotides outside the gene matches: 3. Germline CDR1 MNHEY, CDR2 SVGAGI. Here the CDR3 reads CASSRTGANYGYTF. Here the CDR3 DNA reads TGTGCCAGCAGTAGGACAGGAGCTAACTATGGCTACACCTTC.

The V and J genes are TRBV2 and TRBJ1-5; D unclear. Germline V lookup: CDR1 SNHLY, CDR2 FYNNEI. The CDR3 runs to 14 residues. V was trimmed by 6 bases and J by 0 bases, leaving 9 bases between them. CDR3 loop: CASRFLNSNQPQHF. The CDR3 bases are TGTGCCAGCAGGTTTTTAAATAGCAATCAGCCCCAGCATTTT.

This chain connects TRBV9 to TRBJ1-2, with D unclear. The germline gives CDR1 SGDLS, CDR2 YYNGEE. The CDR3 sequence is 14 residues long. Trimming stripped 5 bases from V and 4 bases from J, with 15 bases between. The CDR3 nucleotides read TGTGCCAGCAGTCCCCCCGGAGGGAGCTATGGCTACACCTTC. It translates to CASSPPGGSYGYTF.

The chain is built from TRBV10-1 and TRBJ1-1, with 8 bases aligning to TRBD1. Germline CDR1 reads WNHNN; CDR2 reads SYGVQD (reference sequence). J lost 5 bases, V lost 6 bases, and 8 bases had no gene match. CDR3 length: 14 amino acids. CDR3 coding DNA: TGCGCCAGCAGCGACGGACAGGGTTGGACTGAAGCTTTCTTT. Protein sequence: CASSDGQGWTEAFF.

The chain has TRBV19 and TRBJ1-5; 9 nucleotides align to TRBD1. Germline CDR1 and CDR2: LNHDA and SQIVND (reference sequence). This CDR3 has 14 amino acids. CDR3 region: CAVDRGDSNQPQHF. The DNA for the CDR3 is TGTGCTGTGGACAGGGGCGATAGCAATCAGCCCCAGCATTTT.

The chain combines TRBV19 with TRBJ1-2; D is uncertain. Germline values: CDR1 LNHDA, CDR2 SQIVND (reference sequence). V lost 0 bases and J lost 3, with 5 bases in between. CDR3 length: 13 residues. CDR3 DNA: TGTGCCAGTAGTATAGATAGCGACTATGGCTACACCTTC. It specifies CASSIDSDYGYTF.

The chain is built from TRBV12-5 and TRBJ1-5; tentative D call: TRBD1 (5 bases). The germline V gene has CDR1 LGHNT and CDR2 FRNRAP. The CDR3 covers 19 residues. Deletions cut 2 bases from V and 3 bases from J, with 23 bases between. This CDR3 is CASGLFGRGLTIDNQPQHF. Here the CDR3 DNA reads TGTGCTAGTGGTTTGTTTGGTCGGGGGTTGACAATTGACAATCAGCCCCAGCATTTT.

This chain uses TRBV6-5 with TRBJ1-4; D ambiguous. This CDR3 spans 14 amino acids. V was shortened by 6 bases and J by 2 bases, with 10 bases between the two germline ends. From germline, CDR1 is MNHEY and CDR2 SVGAGI. The CDR3 DNA is TGTGCCAGCAGCCCCGTCCCGACTAATGAAAAACTGTTTTTT. As protein: CASSPVPTNEKLFF.

The V call is TRBV11-1, the J call TRBJ2-3; maybe TRBD2 (6 bases). Trimming removed 3 bases from V and 4 bases from J, with 14 bases in between. The CDR3 runs to 15 residues. Per the germline V gene, CDR1 is SGHAT and CDR2 is FQDESV (reference sequence). The CDR3 DNA reads TGTGCCAGCAGCTTGAGACTAGACCCCGCAGATACGCAGTATTTT. Its protein product is CASSLRLDPADTQYF.